Given below is one TCR beta chain in context. Its target is not known. As to time point: blood 2 weeks post-SBRT. Regarding treatment: 15 Gy SBRT to primary tumor, nephrectomy 4 weeks later. After SBRT, blood was collected at 2 and 4 weeks, plus baseline. Some clones are missing from TCRdb's copy, which holds only in-frame ones; the method was immunoSEQ multiplex PCR. The table includes 150,000 to 180,000 clones, approximately 88% detected once. The sample belongs to a study of radiation and T cells in renal cell carcinoma. Study information: Nephrectomy followed 15 Gy stereotactic body radiation by 4 weeks.

Notes on the study in general: In blood, top tumor clones expanded by 2 weeks, shrinking by 4.

This CDR3 region has 18 residues. V shed 4 bases and J 2 bases; nucleotides not matched to a gene: 14. The germline V gene encodes CDR1 SGHDT and CDR2 YYEEEE. This chain joins TRBV5-6 and TRBJ2-5, with 10 bases matching TRBD2. This receptor was identified in a woman aged 45-65 years with renal cell carcinoma. Specimen: blood, collected from a patient whose treatment included radiotherapy and nephrectomy. As DNA, the CDR3 is TGTGCCAGCAGCCCGCGAAGAGCGGGGGGGCCTAGGCAAGAGACCCAGTACTTC. Its translation: CASSPRRAGGPRQETQYF.